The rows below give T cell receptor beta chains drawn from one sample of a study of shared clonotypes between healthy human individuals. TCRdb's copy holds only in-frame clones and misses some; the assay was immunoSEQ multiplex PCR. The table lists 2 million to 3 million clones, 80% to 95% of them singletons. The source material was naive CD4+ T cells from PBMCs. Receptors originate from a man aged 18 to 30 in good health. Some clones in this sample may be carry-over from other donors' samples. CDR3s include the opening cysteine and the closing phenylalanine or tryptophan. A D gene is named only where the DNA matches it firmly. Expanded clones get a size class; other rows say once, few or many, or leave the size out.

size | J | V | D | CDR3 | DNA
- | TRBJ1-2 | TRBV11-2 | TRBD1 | CASNPMDRAYGYTF | TGTGCCAGCAACCCTATGGACAGGGCGTATGGCTACACCTTC
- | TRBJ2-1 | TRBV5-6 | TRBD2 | CASSLTPSGRENEQFF | TGTGCCAGCAGCCTAACCCCTAGCGGGAGGGAGAATGAGCAGTTCTTC
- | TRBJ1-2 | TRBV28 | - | CASKNYGYTF | TGTGCCAGCAAAAACTATGGCTACACCTTC
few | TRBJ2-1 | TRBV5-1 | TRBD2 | CASRKTSGSNEQFF | TGCGCCAGCAGAAAGACTAGCGGGAGTAATGAGCAGTTCTTC
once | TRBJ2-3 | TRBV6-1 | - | CASSLRVTDTQYF | TGTGCCAGCAGTCTGAGGGTGACAGATACGCAGTATTTT
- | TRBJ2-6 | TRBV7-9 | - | CASSLGATDNVLTF | TGTGCCAGCAGCTTAGGGGCAACGGACAACGTCCTGACTTTC
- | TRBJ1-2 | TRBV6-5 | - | CASSYSSVDGYTF | TGTGCCAGCAGTTACTCGTCGGTGGATGGCTACACCTTC
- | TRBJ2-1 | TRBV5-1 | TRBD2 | CASSLSPGGDGEQFF | TGCGCCAGCAGCCTTAGCCCGGGAGGGGACGGTGAGCAGTTCTTC
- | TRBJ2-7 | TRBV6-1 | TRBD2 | CASSEARLAGSYEQYF | TGTGCCAGCAGTGAAGCGCGACTAGCGGGTTCCTACGAGCAGTACTTC
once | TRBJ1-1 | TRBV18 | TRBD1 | CAGNRGNTEAFF | TGTGCCGGCAACAGGGGAAACACTGAAGCTTTCTTT
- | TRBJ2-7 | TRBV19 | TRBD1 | CASSPRTGVAYEQYF | TGTGCCAGTAGTCCCCGGACAGGGGTCGCCTACGAGCAGTACTTC
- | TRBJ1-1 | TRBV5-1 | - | CASSFGSNAEAFF | TGCGCCAGCAGCTTCGGTTCAAACGCTGAAGCTTTCTTT
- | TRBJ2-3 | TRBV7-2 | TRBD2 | CASSPGGNTQYF | TGTGCCAGCAGCCCCGGGGGGAATACGCAGTATTTT
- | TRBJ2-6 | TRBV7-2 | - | CASSLGPGANVLTF | TGTGCCAGCAGCTTGGGGCCTGGGGCCAACGTCCTGACTTTC
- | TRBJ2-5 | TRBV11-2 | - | CASSLGDLLSQETQYF | TGTGCCAGCAGCTTAGGGGACCTACTCTCCCAAGAGACCCAGTACTTC
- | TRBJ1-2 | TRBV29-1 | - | CSVHRGGAYGYTF | TGCAGCGTACATCGGGGGGGGGCCTATGGCTACACCTTC
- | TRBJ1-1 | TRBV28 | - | CASRPRPTTEAFF | TGTGCCAGCAGACCGCGCCCGACCACTGAAGCTTTCTTT
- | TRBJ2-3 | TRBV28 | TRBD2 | CASTTGTSGGSTDTQYF | TGTGCCAGCACCACCGGGACTAGCGGAGGTAGCACAGATACGCAGTATTTT
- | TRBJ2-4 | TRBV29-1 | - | CSVEELAKNIQYF | TGCAGCGTTGAAGAGCTAGCCAAAAACATTCAGTACTTC
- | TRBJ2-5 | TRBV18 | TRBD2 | CASSPIPGTGGMETQYF | TGTGCCAGCTCACCAATCCCCGGGACGGGAGGAATGGAGACCCAGTACTTC
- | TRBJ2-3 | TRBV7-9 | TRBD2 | CASSLSFLAGGTSTDTQYF | TGTGCCAGCAGCTTATCTTTTCTAGCGGGAGGGACTAGCACAGATACGCAGTATTTT
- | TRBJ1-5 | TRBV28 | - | CASSSPGSNQPQHF | TGTGCCAGCTCCAGCCCCGGGAGCAATCAGCCCCAGCATTTT
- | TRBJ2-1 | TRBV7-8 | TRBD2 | CASSLSGGAVYNEQFF | TGTGCCAGCAGCCTTTCGGGAGGGGCGGTCTACAATGAGCAGTTCTTC
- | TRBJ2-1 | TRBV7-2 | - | CASSSTPGLPGEQFF | TGTGCCAGCAGCTCGACCCCCGGATTGCCCGGTGAGCAGTTCTTC
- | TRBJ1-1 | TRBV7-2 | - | CASSLEDGTEAFF | TGTGCCAGCAGCTTAGAGGACGGGACAGAAGCTTTCTTT